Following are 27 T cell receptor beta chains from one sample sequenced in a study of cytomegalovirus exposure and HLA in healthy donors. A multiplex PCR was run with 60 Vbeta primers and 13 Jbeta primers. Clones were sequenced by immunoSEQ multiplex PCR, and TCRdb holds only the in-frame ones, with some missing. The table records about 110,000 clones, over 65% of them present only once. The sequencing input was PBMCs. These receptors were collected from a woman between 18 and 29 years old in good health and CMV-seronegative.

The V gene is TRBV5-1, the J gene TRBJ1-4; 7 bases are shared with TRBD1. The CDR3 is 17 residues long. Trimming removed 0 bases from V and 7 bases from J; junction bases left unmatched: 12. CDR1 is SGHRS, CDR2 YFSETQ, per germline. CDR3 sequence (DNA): TGCGCCAGCAGCTTGGGGGTGAGGGCAGGGGGTCGTGAAAAACTGTTTTTT. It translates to CASSLGVRAGGREKLFF. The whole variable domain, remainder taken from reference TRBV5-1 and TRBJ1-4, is KAGVTQTPRYLIKTRGQQVTLSCSPISGHRSVSWYQQTPGQGLQFLFEYFSETQRNKGNFPGRFSGRQFSNSRSEMNVSTLELGDSALYLCASSLGVRAGGREKLFFGSGTQLSVL.

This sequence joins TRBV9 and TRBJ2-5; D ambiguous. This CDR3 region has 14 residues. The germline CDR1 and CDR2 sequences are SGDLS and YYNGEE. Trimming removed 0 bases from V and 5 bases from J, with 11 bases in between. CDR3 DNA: TGTGCCAGCAGCGTAGGTAAACTCGGGGAGACCCAGTACTTC. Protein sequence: CASSVGKLGETQYF.

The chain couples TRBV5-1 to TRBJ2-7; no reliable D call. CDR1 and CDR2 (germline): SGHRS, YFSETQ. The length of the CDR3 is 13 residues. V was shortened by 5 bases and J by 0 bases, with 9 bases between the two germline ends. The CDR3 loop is CASSVSPSYEQYF. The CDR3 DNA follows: TGCGCCAGCAGTGTTAGTCCCTCCTACGAGCAGTACTTC.

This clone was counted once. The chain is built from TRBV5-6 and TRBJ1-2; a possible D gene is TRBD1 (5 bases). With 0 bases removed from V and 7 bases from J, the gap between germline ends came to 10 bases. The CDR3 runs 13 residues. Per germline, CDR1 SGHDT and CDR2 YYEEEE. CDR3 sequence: CASSLVGGGGYTF. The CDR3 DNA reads TGTGCCAGCAGCTTGGTCGGCGGGGGTGGCTACACCTTC.

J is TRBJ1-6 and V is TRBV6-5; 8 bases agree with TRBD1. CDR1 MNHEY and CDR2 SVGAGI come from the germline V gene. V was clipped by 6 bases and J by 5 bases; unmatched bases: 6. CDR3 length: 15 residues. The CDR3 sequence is CASSYTGGHNSPLHF. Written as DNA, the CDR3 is TGTGCCAGCAGCTATACAGGGGGGCATAATTCACCCCTCCACTTT.

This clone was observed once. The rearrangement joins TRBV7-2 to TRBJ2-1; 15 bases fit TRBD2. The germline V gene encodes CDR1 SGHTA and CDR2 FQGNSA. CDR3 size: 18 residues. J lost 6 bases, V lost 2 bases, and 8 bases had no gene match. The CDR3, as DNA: TGTGCCAGCAGCTTAAGTGGGACTAGCGGGAGGCAGGGCAATGAGCAGTTCTTC. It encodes CASSLSGTSGRQGNEQFF.

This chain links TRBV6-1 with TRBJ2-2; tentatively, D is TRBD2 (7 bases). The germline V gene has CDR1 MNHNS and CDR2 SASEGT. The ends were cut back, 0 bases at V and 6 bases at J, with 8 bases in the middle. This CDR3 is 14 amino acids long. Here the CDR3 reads CASSEAGGPGELFF. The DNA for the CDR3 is TGTGCCAGCAGTGAAGCGGGGGGGCCCGGGGAGCTGTTTTTT.

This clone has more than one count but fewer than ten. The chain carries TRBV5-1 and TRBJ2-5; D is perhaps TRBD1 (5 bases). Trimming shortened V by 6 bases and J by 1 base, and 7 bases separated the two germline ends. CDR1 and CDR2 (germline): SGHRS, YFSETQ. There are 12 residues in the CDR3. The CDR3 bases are TGCGCCAGCACCGACAGCCAAGAGACCCAGTACTTC. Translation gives CASTDSQETQYF.

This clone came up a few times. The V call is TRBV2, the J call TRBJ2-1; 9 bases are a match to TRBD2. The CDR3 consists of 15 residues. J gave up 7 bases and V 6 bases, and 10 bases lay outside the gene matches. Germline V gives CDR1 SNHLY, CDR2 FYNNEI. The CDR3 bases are TGTGCCAGCAGGGGATGGCGGGAGGGGGGGAATGAGCAGTTCTTC. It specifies CASRGWREGGNEQFF. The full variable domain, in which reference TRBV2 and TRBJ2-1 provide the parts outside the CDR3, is EPEVTQTPSHQVTQMGQEVILRCVPISNHLYFYWYRQILGQKVEFLVSFYNNEISEKSEIFDDQFSVERPDGSNFTLKIRSTKLEDSAMYFCASRGWREGGNEQFFGPGTRLTVL.

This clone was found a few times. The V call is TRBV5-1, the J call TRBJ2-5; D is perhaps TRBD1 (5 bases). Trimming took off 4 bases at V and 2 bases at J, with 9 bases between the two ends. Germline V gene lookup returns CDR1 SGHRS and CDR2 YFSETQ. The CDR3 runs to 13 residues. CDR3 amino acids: CASSDRLQETQYF. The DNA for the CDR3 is TGCGCCAGCAGCGACAGACTTCAAGAGACCCAGTACTTC.

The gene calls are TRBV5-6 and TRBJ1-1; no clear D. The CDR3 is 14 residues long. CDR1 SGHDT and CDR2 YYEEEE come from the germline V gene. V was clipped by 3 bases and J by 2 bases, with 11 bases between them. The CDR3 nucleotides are TGTGCCAGCAGCTCTACAGCAGCCAACACTGAAGCTTTCTTT. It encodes CASSSTAANTEAFF.

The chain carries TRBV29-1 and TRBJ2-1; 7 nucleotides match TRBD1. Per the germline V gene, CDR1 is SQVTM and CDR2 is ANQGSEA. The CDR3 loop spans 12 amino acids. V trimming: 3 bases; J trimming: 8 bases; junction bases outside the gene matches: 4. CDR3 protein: CSVEPQGDEQFF. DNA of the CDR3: TGCAGCGTTGAGCCCCAGGGGGATGAGCAGTTCTTC.

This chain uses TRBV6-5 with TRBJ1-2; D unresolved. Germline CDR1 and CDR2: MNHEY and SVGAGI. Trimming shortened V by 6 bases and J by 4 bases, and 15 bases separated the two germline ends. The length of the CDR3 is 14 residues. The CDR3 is CASSRRPTSYGYTF. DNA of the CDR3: TGTGCCAGCAGCCGGCGGCCCACCAGCTATGGCTACACCTTC.

CDR3 DNA: TGTGCCAGCAGCGCGCACGACTGGGAGAGCTCCTACGAGCAGTACGTC. Translating it yields CASSAHDWESSYEQYV. This chain joins TRBV21-1 and TRBJ2-7; the table's D call, TRBD2, was not checked against the DNA. TRBV21-1 is designated a pseudogene. The CDR3 is made up of 16 amino acids.

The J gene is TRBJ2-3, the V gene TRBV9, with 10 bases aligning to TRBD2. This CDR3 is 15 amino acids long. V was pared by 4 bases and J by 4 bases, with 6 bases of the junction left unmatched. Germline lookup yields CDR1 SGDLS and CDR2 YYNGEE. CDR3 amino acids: CASSRSGGAADTQYF. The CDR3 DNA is TGTGCCAGCAGCCGAAGCGGGGGGGCTGCAGATACGCAGTATTTT.

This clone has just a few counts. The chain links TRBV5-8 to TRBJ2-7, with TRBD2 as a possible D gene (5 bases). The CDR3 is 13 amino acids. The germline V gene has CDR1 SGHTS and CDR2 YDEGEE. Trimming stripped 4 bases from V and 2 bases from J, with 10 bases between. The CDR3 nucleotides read TGTGCCAGCAGCCCGACGGGGACCTACGAGCAGTACTTC. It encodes CASSPTGTYEQYF. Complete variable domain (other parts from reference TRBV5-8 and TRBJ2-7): EAGVTQSPTHLIKTRGQQATLRCSPISGHTSVYWYQQALGLGLQFLLWYDEGEERNRGNFPPRFSGRQFPNYSSELNVNALELEDSALYLCASSPTGTYEQYFGPGTRLTVT.

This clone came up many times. CDR3 region: CASSSSVAADTQYF. Here the CDR3 DNA reads TGTGCCAGCAGTTCCTCCGTAGCGGCAGATACGCAGTATTTT. This chain joins TRBV6-6 and TRBJ2-3, with D perhaps matching TRBD2 (6 bases). The V end lost 4 bases, the J end lost 4 bases, and 12 bases lay between the germline ends. The CDR3 has 14 amino acids. Germline V CDR1 and CDR2: MNHNY, SVGAGI (reference sequence).

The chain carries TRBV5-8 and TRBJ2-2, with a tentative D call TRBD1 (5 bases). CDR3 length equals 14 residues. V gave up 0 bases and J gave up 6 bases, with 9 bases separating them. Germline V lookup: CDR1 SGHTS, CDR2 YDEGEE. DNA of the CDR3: TGTGCCAGCAGCTTGGATGCAGGGCCCGGGGAGCTGTTTTTT. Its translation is CASSLDAGPGELFF.

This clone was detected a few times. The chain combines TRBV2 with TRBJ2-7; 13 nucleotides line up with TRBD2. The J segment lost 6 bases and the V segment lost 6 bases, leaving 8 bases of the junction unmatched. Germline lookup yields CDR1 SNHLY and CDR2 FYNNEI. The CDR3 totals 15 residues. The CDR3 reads CASSLGLAGVLEQYV. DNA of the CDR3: TGTGCCAGCAGCCTCGGACTAGCGGGGGTACTCGAGCAGTACGTC.

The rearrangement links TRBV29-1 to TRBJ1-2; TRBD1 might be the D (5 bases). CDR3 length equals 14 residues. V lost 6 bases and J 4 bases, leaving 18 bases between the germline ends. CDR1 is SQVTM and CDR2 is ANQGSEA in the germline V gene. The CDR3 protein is CSVLAAGRTYGYTF. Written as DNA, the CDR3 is TGCAGCGTACTAGCGGCAGGGAGAACCTATGGCTACACCTTC.

Written as DNA, the CDR3 is TGTGCCAGCAGCTTCAGAGGGCGGGGGGTGACAGATACGCAGTATTTT. Its protein is CASSFRGRGVTDTQYF. The chain couples TRBV11-3 to TRBJ2-3, with 8 bases that match TRBD2. The CDR3 is 16 residues long. V lost 3 bases, J lost 3 bases, and 8 bases stayed unmatched. CDR1 and CDR2 (germline): SGHNT, YENEEA.

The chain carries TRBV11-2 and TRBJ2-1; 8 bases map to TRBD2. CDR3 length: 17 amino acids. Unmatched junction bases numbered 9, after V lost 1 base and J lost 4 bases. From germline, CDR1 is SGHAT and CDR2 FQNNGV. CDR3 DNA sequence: TGTGCCAGCAGCTTAGTGGTGGGCGGGAGGCAATACAATGAGCAGTTCTTC. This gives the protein CASSLVVGGRQYNEQFF.

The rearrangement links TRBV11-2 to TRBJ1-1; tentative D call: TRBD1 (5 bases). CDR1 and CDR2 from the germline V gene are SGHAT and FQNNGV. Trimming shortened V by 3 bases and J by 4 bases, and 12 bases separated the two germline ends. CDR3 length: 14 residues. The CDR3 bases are TGTGCCAGCAGCTTCGGGGGAGGCGGCACTGAAGCTTTCTTT. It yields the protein CASSFGGGGTEAFF. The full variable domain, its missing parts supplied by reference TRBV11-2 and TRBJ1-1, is EAGVAQSPRYKIIEKRQSVAFWCNPISGHATLYWYQQILGQGPKLLIQFQNNGVVDDSQLPKDRFSAERLKGVDSTLKIQPAKLEDSAVYLCASSFGGGGTEAFFGQGTRLTVV.

The DNA for the CDR3 is TGTGCCAGCAGCTTGGTAGGGACAGGGCGAATCACTGAAGCTTTCTTT. Translated: CASSLVGTGRITEAFF. The chain recombines TRBV5-4 with TRBJ1-1; TRBD1 matches at 9 bases. The V and J ends lost 0 bases and 4 bases, in that order; junction bases with no gene match: 7. The CDR3 has 16 amino acids. Per the germline V gene, CDR1 is SGHNT and CDR2 is YYREEE (reference sequence).

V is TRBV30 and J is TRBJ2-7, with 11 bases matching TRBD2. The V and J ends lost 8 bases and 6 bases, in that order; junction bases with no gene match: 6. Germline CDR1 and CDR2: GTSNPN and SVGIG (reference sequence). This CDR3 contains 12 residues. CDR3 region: CALTSGGIEQYV. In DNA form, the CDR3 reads TGTGCCCTCACTAGCGGGGGTATCGAGCAGTACGTC.

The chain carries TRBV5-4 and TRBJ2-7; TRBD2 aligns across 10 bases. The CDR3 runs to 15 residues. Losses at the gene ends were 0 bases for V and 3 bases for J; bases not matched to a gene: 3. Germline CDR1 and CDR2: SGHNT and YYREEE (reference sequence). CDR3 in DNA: TGTGCCAGCAGCTTGGGAACTAGCGGGGTCTACGAGCAGTACTTC. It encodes CASSLGTSGVYEQYF. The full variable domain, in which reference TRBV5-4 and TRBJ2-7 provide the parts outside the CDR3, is ETGVTQSPTHLIKTRGQQVTLRCSSQSGHNTVSWYQQALGQGPQFIFQYYREEENGRGNFPPRFSGLQFPNYSSELNVNALELDDSALYLCASSLGTSGVYEQYFGPGTRLTVT.

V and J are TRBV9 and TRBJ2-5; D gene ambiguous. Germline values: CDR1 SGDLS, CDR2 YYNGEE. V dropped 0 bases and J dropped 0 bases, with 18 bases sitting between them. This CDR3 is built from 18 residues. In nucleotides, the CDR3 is TGTGCCAGCAGCGTAGCTACGAGTGAGAACCCTTACCAAGAGACCCAGTACTTC. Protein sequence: CASSVATSENPYQETQYF.